This T cell receptor beta chain was captured in a study of breast tumors, draining lymph nodes, adjacent tissues. The study's findings and limits: Most tumor T cells seemingly derive from lymph node, then expand in tumor. Tumor and nontumor repertoires were significantly more similar in luminal-like than in basal-like breast cancer. Tumor T cell lymph node origin was a supported hypothesis, not proven.

Axillary draining lymph nodes of breast cancer patients supplied the node samples. Each CDR3 protein gets one entry after TCRdb re-called the multiplex PCR reads with MiXCR. This table holds approximately 250,000 distinct CDR3 sequences, 34% found once. The CDR3 runs 15 residues. Germline V gene lookup returns CDR1 MNHNS and CDR2 SASEGT. V lost 1 base to trimming and J lost 4 bases; unmatched junction nucleotides: 5. This clonotype was counted only a few times. Its target is unknown. This chain connects TRBV6-1 to TRBJ2-7; 9 positions agree with TRBD2. The sequence derives from a female donor with breast cancer. Some clones in this sample may be carry-over from other donors' samples. The sample was axillary lymph node tissue. The CDR3: CASSEGPSGIYEQYF. CDR3 bases: TGTGCCAGCAGTGAAGGTCCTAGCGGGATATACGAGCAGTACTTC.